Below, 32 T cell receptor beta chains from the same sample are listed, as sequenced in a study. Adaptor-ligated barcode primers were used to amplify TRBV12-4/TRBJ1-2 clonotypes. TCRdb reprocessed the multiplex PCR reads with MiXCR, giving one entry per CDR3 protein. In the table there are some 2,000 distinct CDR3 sequences, roughly 18% of which are singletons. Treg sorting used a CD4+CD25+CD127-/low gate. Input material: Tregs sorted from blood. Receptors originate from a female donor with breast cancer.

A few counts support this clonotype. This clone may be a read error of a much larger clone one base away. The CDR3 DNA reads as TGTGCCGGCAGCCCAGAGAGGGTGGGGTATGGCTACACCTTC. Its protein product is CAGSPERVGYGYTF. This chain joins TRBV12-3 or TRBV12-4 and TRBJ1-2; unclear D gene. The CDR3 covers 14 residues.

By frequency in the sample, this clonotype is large. The chain combines TRBV12-3 or TRBV12-4 with TRBJ1-2; D ambiguous. The CDR3 totals 21 residues. V was clipped by 2 bases and J by 4 bases, with 32 bases between them. The DNA of the CDR3 is TGTGCCAGCAGTTTAATGGCGTGGGATGATAAGGCCCGACCAGCCCTCTATGGCTACACCTTC. The encoded protein is CASSLMAWDDKARPALYGYTF.

This clonotype counts as medium-sized (0.01 to 0.1%). The rearrangement uses TRBV12-3 or TRBV12-4 and TRBJ1-2; the match to TRBD1 covers 7 bases. J lost 14 bases, V lost 6 bases, and 9 bases had no gene match. The CDR3 is 11 residues long. CDR3 sequence reads: CASSRGDSETF. The CDR3 coding sequence is TGTGCCAGCAGCCGAGGGGACAGCGAAACCTTC.

This clonotype has just one count. This chain links TRBV12-3 or TRBV12-4 with TRBJ1-2; TRBD1 matches at 8 bases. Trimming cost V 4 bases and J 13 bases; bases outside gene matches: 11. The CDR3 spans 13 residues. The CDR3 DNA reads as TGTGCCAGCAGTTGGGACAGGCCTCTCGCGAGCACCTTC. Translated, it gives CASSWDRPLASTF.

Notes on this clonotype: The conserved phenylalanine or tryptophan normally closing the CDR3 is absent here, so this likely arose from a read error. The gene calls are TRBV12-3 or TRBV12-4 and TRBJ1-2, with 7 bases matching TRBD1. J lost 6 bases, V lost 5 bases, and 6 bases had no gene match. The CDR3 totals 13 residues. The CDR3 DNA reads TGTGCCAGCAGTCGAGGGACAGCTGATGGCTACACCTCC. Its translation: CASSRGTADGYTS.

This clonotype is labeled as medium-sized. The CDR3 DNA sequence: TGTGCCAGCAGTTTAGGGCAGTTCGGTGGCTACACCTTC. Translation: CASSLGQFGGYTF. The gene calls are TRBV12-3 or TRBV12-4 and TRBJ1-2; D remains ambiguous. Trimming removed 1 base at V and 7 bases at J, with 10 bases between. This CDR3 is 13 amino acids long.

On this clonotype itself: A read error may account for a junction end that differs from germline. The rearrangement joins TRBV12-3 or TRBV12-4 to TRBJ1-2; TRBD1 matches 8 bases. This CDR3 is built from 15 residues. CDR3 sequence (DNA): TGTGCTAGCAGCCTAGGACAGGGACTCCTTTATGGCTACACCTTC. Residues: CASSLGQGLLYGYTF.

This clonotype counts as medium-sized (0.01 to 0.1%). The chain carries TRBV12-3 or TRBV12-4 and TRBJ1-2; D gene ambiguous. The CDR3 has 12 amino acids. V lost 5 bases and J 8 bases, leaving 12 bases between the germline ends. Written as DNA, the CDR3 is TGTGCCAGCAGTGCCGAACTCGAGGGCTACACCTTC. The encoded protein is CASSAELEGYTF.

Sample share makes this clonotype medium-sized. The V call is TRBV12-3 or TRBV12-4, the J call TRBJ1-2; D call uncertain. This CDR3 spans 12 amino acids. Trimming pared 7 bases from V and 4 bases from J, leaving 10 bases between. The CDR3 sequence is CASTQVGYGYTF. The CDR3 coding sequence is TGTGCCAGCACCCAAGTCGGCTATGGCTACACCTTC.

This clonotype was detected once. This CDR3 is missing its conserved last phenylalanine or tryptophan, likely due to a read error. This chain uses TRBV12-3 or TRBV12-4 with TRBJ1-2; perhaps TRBD1 as D (6 bases). CDR3 size: 12 residues. Trimming shortened V by 7 bases and J by 8 bases, and 14 bases separated the two germline ends. The CDR3 bases are TGTGCCAGCAAAACCCCGGGACAAGGCTACACCCTC. Amino acid sequence: CASKTPGQGYTL.

Regarding this clonotype: This may be a read error, as it is one base from a much larger clone. The CDR3 does not close with the conserved phenylalanine or tryptophan, likely indicating a read error. The chain has TRBV12-3 or TRBV12-4 and TRBJ1-2, with a tentative D call TRBD1 (6 bases). This CDR3 has 14 amino acids. Trimming left V 6 bases short and J 4 bases short, with 15 bases between. CDR3 sequence reads: CASSRQEIIYGYTS. The CDR3 nucleotides are TGTGCCAGCAGCCGACAGGAGATCATCTATGGCTACACCTCC.

This chain joins TRBV12-3 or TRBV12-4 and TRBJ1-2; D gene uncertain. This CDR3 contains 13 residues. Trimming cost V 5 bases and J 0 bases, with 7 bases left between them. In DNA form, the CDR3 reads TGTGCCAGCAGTCACGGAGCTAACTATGGCTACACCTTC. It translates to CASSHGANYGYTF.

Sample share makes this clonotype medium-sized (0.01 to 0.1%). This rearrangement joins TRBV12-3 or TRBV12-4 to TRBJ1-2; 7 bases agree with TRBD1. The CDR3 contains 15 residues. The ends lost 3 bases at V and 5 bases at J; junction bases unmatched: 9. CDR3 DNA sequence: TGTGCCAGCAGTTTGGCTTCCGGGACAGCGTATGGCTACACCTTC. Amino acid sequence: CASSLASGTAYGYTF.

This clonotype was seen a handful of times. This may stem from a read error, because a much larger clone lies one nucleotide away. This chain links TRBV12-3 or TRBV12-4 with TRBJ1-2; D might be TRBD1 (6 bases). Trimming took 5 bases from V and 8 from J, leaving 15 bases between them. The CDR3 extends over 13 amino acids. CDR3 region: CASSLAGVRGYTF. DNA of the CDR3: TGTGCCAGCAGTCTCGCAGGGGTTCGCGGCTACACCTTC.

This clonotype has a single count. A junction boundary mismatches the germline segment, possibly from a read error. The V and J genes are TRBV12-3 or TRBV12-4 and TRBJ1-2; TRBD1 is a possible D gene (5 bases). This CDR3 is built from 12 residues. Written as DNA, the CDR3 is TGTGCCAGCGGTGGGGACGTCAATGGCTACGCCTTC. It yields the protein CASGGDVNGYAF.

By share, this clonotype counts as medium-sized (0.01 to 0.1%). The chain links TRBV12-3 or TRBV12-4 to TRBJ1-2; possibly TRBD1 for D (5 bases). Trimming cost V 5 bases and J 4 bases, with 11 bases left between them. CDR3 length equals 13 residues. The CDR3 region is CASSPTGPYGYTF. The CDR3 DNA sequence: TGTGCCAGCAGTCCGACGGGACCCTATGGCTACACCTTC.

In its sample, this clonotype is medium-sized (0.01 to 0.1%). The chain couples TRBV12-3 or TRBV12-4 to TRBJ1-2; D gene ambiguous. The ends were cut back, 2 bases at V and 4 bases at J, with 14 bases in the middle. This CDR3 has 15 residues. CDR3 in DNA: TGTGCCAGCAGTTTAAGATCAGGATTGGGCTATGGCTACACCTTC. Translated, it gives CASSLRSGLGYGYTF.

Points on this clonotype: A much more abundant neighbour one base away suggests this may be a read error. J is TRBJ1-2 and V is TRBV12-3 or TRBV12-4, with D unresolved. This CDR3 comprises 13 residues. Here the CDR3 DNA reads TGTGTCAGCAATATCAATCGGGCAGAGGGCTACACCTTC. This codes for CVSNINRAEGYTF.

This clonotype is classed as medium-sized (0.01 to 0.1%). The J gene is TRBJ1-2, the V gene TRBV12-3 or TRBV12-4; no definite D call. Trimming removed 6 bases from V and 6 bases from J, with 14 bases in between. The length of the CDR3 is 13 residues. The CDR3, as DNA: TGTGCCAGCAGCCCTGACGTCGGTCATGGCTACACCTTC. Amino acids: CASSPDVGHGYTF.

Sample share makes this clonotype medium-sized. The chain links TRBV12-3 or TRBV12-4 to TRBJ1-2; D might be TRBD1 (5 bases). The germline V and J ends were trimmed by 8 bases and 8 bases, with 15 bases remaining between them. The CDR3 consists of 12 residues. CDR3 loop: CASSQGAWGYTF. The DNA for the CDR3 is TGTGCCAGCTCCCAGGGAGCTTGGGGCTACACCTTC.

This clonotype is labeled as medium-sized. The rearrangement joins TRBV12-5 to TRBJ1-2; TRBD1 is a possible D gene (6 bases). The CDR3 has 15 residues. V was trimmed by 0 bases and J by 5 bases, leaving 13 bases between them. CDR1 LGHNT and CDR2 FRNRAP come from the germline V gene. CDR3 DNA sequence: TGTGCTAGTGGTTTGGTAACAGGGACGGGGTATGGCTACACCTTC. Translated: CASGLVTGTGYGYTF.

In its sample, this clonotype ranks as medium-sized. The chain has TRBV12-3 or TRBV12-4 and TRBJ1-2; unclear D gene. V lost 3 bases, J lost 8 bases, and 7 bases lay in between. This CDR3 has 11 amino acids. As DNA, the CDR3 is TGTGCCAGCAGTTTCGGGGAGGGCTACACCTTC. It encodes CASSFGEGYTF.

V and J are TRBV12-3 or TRBV12-4 and TRBJ1-2; no reliable D call. The ends were cut back, 6 bases at V and 13 bases at J, with 15 bases in the middle. CDR3 length: 11 amino acids. CDR3 region: CASSLGIGSTF. The CDR3 nucleotides read TGTGCCAGCAGCTTGGGTATCGGTTCCACCTTC.

This clonotype is medium-sized. The chain is built from TRBV12-3 or TRBV12-4 and TRBJ1-2, with D perhaps matching TRBD1 (6 bases). V shed 2 bases and J shed 1 base, with 11 bases lying between them. The length of the CDR3 is 15 residues. The CDR3 region has the DNA TGTGCCAGCAGTTTATCACAGGGCGGTAACTATGGCTACACCTTC. Amino acids: CASSLSQGGNYGYTF.

Turning to this clonotype: This sequence may be a read error, since a much larger clone differs from it by one base. The chain employs TRBV12-3 or TRBV12-4 and TRBJ1-2; perhaps TRBD1 as D (5 bases). V lost 5 bases, J lost 9 bases, and 13 bases lay in between. This CDR3 is built from 12 residues. The CDR3 DNA sequence: TGTGCCAGCAGTGGGGACGTCAATAGCTACACCTTC. Amino acids: CASSGDVNSYTF.

By share, this clonotype ranks as medium-sized (0.01 to 0.1%). This chain connects TRBV12-3 or TRBV12-4 to TRBJ1-2; the match to TRBD1 covers 10 bases. CDR3 length equals 14 residues. Unmatched junction bases numbered 5, after V lost 4 bases and J lost 6 bases. CDR3 sequence reads: CASSSGTGDHGYTF. In DNA, the CDR3 is TGTGCCAGCAGTTCCGGGACAGGGGATCATGGCTACACCTTC.

This clonotype was found a few times. V usage is TRBV12-3 or TRBV12-4 and J usage is TRBJ1-2; no clear D. The CDR3 is 11 residues long. Trimming took off 8 bases at V and 5 bases at J, with 9 bases between the two ends. The CDR3 DNA sequence: TGTGCCAGCTCCGAAACGTATGGCTACACCTTC. Translated, it gives CASSETYGYTF.

By frequency in the sample, this clonotype is medium-sized. The V and J genes are TRBV12-3 or TRBV12-4 and TRBJ1-2; no clear D gene. CDR3 size: 13 residues. Deletions cut 1 base from V and 4 bases from J, with 7 bases between. CDR3 protein: CASSLVASYGYTF. The DNA of the CDR3 is TGTGCCAGCAGTTTAGTGGCAAGCTATGGCTACACCTTC.

Judged by abundance, this clonotype is medium-sized (0.01 to 0.1%). The rearrangement uses TRBV12-3 or TRBV12-4 and TRBJ1-2; D not resolved. The V gene lost 3 bases and the J gene lost 2 bases, with 10 bases spanning the gap. The CDR3 loop spans 14 amino acids. Here the CDR3 DNA reads TGTGCCAGCAGTTTCGGGAACTCAAACTATGGCTACACCTTC. It codes for CASSFGNSNYGYTF.

By share, this clonotype ranks as medium-sized (0.01 to 0.1%). The rearrangement links TRBV12-3 or TRBV12-4 to TRBJ1-2, with unresolved D. This CDR3 region has 13 residues. Deletions cut 3 bases from V and 2 bases from J, with 7 bases between. The CDR3 DNA reads TGTGCCAGCAGTTTCTCACAGAACTATGGCTACACCTTC. Residues: CASSFSQNYGYTF.

The genes are TRBV12-3 or TRBV12-4 and TRBJ1-2, with TRBD1 matching 8 bases. This CDR3 region has 14 residues. After removal of 7 bases from V and 5 bases from J, the junction contained 9 bases not matched to a gene. The DNA of the CDR3 is TGTGCCAGCACCGGCGGACAGGGTGCTTATGGCTACACCTTC. It specifies CASTGGQGAYGYTF.

This clonotype appeared once. This chain links TRBV12-3 or TRBV12-4 with TRBJ1-2; tentatively, D is TRBD1 (5 bases). The CDR3 totals 17 residues. Deletions cut 3 bases from V and 2 bases from J, with 19 bases between. The CDR3 DNA follows: TGTGCCAGCAGTTTCCGGGGTCCCACAGGATACAACTATGGCTACACCTTC. Residues: CASSFRGPTGYNYGYTF.